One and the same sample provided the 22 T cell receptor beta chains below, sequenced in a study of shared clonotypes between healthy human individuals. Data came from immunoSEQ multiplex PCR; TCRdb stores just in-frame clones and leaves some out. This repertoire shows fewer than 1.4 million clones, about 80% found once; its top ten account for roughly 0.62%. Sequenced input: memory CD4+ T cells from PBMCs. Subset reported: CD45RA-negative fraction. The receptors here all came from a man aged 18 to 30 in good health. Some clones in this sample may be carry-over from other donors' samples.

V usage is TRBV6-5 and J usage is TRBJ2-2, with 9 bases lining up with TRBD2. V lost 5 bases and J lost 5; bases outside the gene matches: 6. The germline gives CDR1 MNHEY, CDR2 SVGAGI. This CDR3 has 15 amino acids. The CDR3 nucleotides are TGTGCCAGCAGTCCTAGCGGGATGGGAACCGGGGAGCTGTTTTTT. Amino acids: CASSPSGMGTGELFF.

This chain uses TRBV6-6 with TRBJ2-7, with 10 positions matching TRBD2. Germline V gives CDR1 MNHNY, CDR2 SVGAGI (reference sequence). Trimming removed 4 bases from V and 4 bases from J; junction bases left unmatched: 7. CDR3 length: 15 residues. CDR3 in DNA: TGTGCCAGCAGTTCGCCCAGGACTAGCGGATACGAGCAGTACTTC. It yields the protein CASSSPRTSGYEQYF.

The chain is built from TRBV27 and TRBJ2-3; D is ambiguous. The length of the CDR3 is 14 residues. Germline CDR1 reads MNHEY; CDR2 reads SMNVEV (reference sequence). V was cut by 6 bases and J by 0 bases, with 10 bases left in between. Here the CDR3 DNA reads TGTGCCAGCAGGCCCCGGCCCAGCACAGATACGCAGTATTTT. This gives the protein CASRPRPSTDTQYF.

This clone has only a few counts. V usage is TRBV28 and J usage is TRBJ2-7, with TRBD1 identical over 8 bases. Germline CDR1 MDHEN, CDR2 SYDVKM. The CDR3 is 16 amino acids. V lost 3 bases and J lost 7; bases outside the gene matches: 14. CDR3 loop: CASSLHGQGFLGEQYF. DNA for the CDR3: TGTGCCAGCAGTTTGCATGGACAGGGATTTTTGGGGGAGCAGTACTTC. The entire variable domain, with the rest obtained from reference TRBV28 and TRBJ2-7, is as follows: DVKVTQSSRYLVKRTGEKVFLECVQDMDHENMFWYRQDPGLGLRLIYFSYDVKMKEKGDIPEGYSVSREKKERFSLILESASTNQTSMYLCASSLHGQGFLGEQYFGPGTRLTVT.

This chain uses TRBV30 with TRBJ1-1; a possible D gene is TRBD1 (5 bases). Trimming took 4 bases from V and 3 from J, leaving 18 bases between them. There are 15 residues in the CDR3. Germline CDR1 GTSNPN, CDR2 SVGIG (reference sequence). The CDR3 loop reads CAWISTWGGYTEAFF. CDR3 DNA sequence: TGTGCCTGGATCTCCACCTGGGGGGGGTACACTGAAGCTTTCTTT.

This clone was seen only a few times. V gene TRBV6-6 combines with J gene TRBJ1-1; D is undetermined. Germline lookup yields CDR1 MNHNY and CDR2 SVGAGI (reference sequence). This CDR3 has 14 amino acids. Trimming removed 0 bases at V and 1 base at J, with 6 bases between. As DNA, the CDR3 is TGTGCCAGCAGTTACTCTCTGGCGAACACTGAAGCTTTCTTT. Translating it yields CASSYSLANTEAFF.

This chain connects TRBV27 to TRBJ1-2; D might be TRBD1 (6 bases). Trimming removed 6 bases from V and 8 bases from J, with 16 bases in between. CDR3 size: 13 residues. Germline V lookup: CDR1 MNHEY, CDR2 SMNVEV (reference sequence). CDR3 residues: CASRGWGAGGYTF. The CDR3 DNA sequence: TGTGCCAGCAGGGGGTGGGGGGCAGGGGGCTACACCTTC.

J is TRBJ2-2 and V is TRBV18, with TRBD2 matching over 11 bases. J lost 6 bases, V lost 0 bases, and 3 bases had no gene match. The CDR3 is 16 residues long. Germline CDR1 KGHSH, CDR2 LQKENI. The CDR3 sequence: CASSPPLAGGAGELFF. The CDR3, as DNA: TGTGCCAGCTCACCACCGCTAGCGGGAGGCGCCGGGGAGCTGTTTTTT. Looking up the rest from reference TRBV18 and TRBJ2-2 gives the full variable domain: NAGVMQNPRHLVRRRGQEARLRCSPMKGHSHVYWYRQLPEEGLKFMVYLQKENIIDESGMPKERFSAEFPKEGPSILRIQQVVRGDSAAYFCASSPPLAGGAGELFFGEGSRLTVL.

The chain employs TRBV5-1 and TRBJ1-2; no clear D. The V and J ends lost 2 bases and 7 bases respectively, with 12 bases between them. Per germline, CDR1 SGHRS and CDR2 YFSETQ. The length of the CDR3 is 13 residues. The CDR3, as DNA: TGCGCCAGCAGCTTACTCCAGGAGGGTGGCTACACCTTC. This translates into CASSLLQEGGYTF.

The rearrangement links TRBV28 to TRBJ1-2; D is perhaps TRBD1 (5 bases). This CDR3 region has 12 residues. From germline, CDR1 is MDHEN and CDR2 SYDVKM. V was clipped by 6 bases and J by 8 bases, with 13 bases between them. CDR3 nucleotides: TGTGCCAGCAGCCCTGCAGGGTTGGGCTACACCTTC. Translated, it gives CASSPAGLGYTF.

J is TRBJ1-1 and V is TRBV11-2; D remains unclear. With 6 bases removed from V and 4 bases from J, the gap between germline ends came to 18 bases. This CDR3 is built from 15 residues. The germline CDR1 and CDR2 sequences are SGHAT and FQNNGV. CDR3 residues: CASSSIGGSGTEAFF. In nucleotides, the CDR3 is TGTGCCAGCAGTTCGATAGGAGGGAGCGGCACTGAAGCTTTCTTT.

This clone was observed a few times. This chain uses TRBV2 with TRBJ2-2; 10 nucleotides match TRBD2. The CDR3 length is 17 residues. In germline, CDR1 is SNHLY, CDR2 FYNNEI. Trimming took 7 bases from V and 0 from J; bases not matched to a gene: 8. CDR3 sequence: CASTGASGSANTGELFF. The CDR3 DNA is TGTGCCAGCACGGGGGCTAGCGGGAGTGCGAACACCGGGGAGCTGTTTTTT.

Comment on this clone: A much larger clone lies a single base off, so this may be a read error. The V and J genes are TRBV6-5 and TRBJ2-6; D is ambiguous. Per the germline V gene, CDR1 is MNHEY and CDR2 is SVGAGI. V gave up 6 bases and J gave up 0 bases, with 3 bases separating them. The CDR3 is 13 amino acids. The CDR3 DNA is TGTGCCAGCAGGGGCTCTGGGGCCAACGTCCTGACTTTC. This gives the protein CASRGSGANVLTF.

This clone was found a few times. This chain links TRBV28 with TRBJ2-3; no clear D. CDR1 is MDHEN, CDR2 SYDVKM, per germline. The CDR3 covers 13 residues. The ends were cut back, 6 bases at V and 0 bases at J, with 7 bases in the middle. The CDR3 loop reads CASRQLSTDTQYF. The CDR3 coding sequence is TGTGCCAGCAGGCAGCTTAGCACAGATACGCAGTATTTT.

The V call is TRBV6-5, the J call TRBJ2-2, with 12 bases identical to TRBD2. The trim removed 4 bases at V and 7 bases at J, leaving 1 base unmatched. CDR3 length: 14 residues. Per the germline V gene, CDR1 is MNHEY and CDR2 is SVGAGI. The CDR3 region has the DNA TGTGCCAGCAGTTGGACTAGCGGGGACGGGGAGCTGTTTTTT. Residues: CASSWTSGDGELFF.

The chain's CDR3 is CASRGDRGRETQYF. CDR3 DNA sequence: TGCGCCAGCAGGGGGGACAGGGGGCGCGAGACCCAGTACTTC. The chain links TRBV10-1 to TRBJ2-5; TRBD1 aligns across 12 bases. Looked up from germline, CDR1 is WNHNN and CDR2 is SYGVQD (reference sequence). The CDR3 has 14 residues. Trimming at V came to 6 bases and at J to 5 bases, leaving 4 bases not matched to a gene.

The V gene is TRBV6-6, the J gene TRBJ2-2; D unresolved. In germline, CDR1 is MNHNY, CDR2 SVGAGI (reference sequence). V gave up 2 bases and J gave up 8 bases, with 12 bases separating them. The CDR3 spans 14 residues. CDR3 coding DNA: TGTGCCAGCAGTTACCCGGCCAAAGGGGGGGAGCTGTTTTTT. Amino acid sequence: CASSYPAKGGELFF.

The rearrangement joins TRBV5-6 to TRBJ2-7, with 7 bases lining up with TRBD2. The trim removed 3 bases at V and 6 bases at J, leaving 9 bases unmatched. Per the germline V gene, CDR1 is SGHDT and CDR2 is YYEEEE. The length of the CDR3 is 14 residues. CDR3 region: CASSSGRVTGEQYF. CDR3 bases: TGTGCCAGCAGCTCGGGGAGGGTAACGGGCGAGCAGTACTTC.

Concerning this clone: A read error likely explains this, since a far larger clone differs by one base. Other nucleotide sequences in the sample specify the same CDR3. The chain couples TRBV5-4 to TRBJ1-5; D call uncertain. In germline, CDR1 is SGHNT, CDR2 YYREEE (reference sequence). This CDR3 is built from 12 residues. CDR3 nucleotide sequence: TGCGCCAGCAGCTTGGATAATCAGCCCCAGCATTTT. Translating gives CASSLDNQPQHF.

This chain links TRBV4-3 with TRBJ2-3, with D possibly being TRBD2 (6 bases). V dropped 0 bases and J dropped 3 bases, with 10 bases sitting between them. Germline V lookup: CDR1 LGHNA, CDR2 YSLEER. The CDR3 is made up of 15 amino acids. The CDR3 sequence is CASSQDVSGTDTQYF. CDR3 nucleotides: TGCGCCAGCAGCCAAGATGTGAGCGGGACAGATACGCAGTATTTT.

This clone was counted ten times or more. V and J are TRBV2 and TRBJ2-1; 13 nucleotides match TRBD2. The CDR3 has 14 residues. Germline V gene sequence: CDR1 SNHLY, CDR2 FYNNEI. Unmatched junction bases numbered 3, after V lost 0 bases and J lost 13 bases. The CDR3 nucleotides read TGTGCCAGCAGTGAAGCGGGACTAGCGGGAATTCAGTTCTTC. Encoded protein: CASSEAGLAGIQFF.

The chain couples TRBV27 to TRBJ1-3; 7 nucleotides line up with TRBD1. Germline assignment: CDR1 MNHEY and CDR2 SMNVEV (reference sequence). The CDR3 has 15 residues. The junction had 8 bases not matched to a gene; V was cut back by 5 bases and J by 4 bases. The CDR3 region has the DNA TGTGCCAGCAGTGATACAGGGGTTGTCGGAAACACCATATATTTT. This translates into CASSDTGVVGNTIYF.